The sequence of this T cell receptor (beta chain) was determined in a study of T cell changes during pregnancy in multiple sclerosis. The V segment lost 6 bases and the J segment 3 bases; nucleotides outside the gene matches: 4. The CDR3 length is 14 residues. Germline V gene data show CDR1 as LNHDA and CDR2 as SQIVND (reference sequence). The repertoire was sequenced with immunoSEQ multiplex PCR; TCRdb's copy has only in-frame clones and lacks some. This sample carries about 35,000 clones, under 95% of them seen once, and the ten largest clones take approximately 5.9%. The genes are TRBV19 and TRBJ1-3; 8 positions agree with TRBD1. The TCR sequence derives from a female donor in good health, enrolled as a control in a pregnancy study. The sample here was peripheral blood, taken in the third trimester of pregnancy. The CDR3 coding sequence is TGTGCCAGTAGCCAACAGGGGGATGGAAACACCATATATTTT. Protein sequence: CASSQQGDGNTIYF.